These T cell receptor beta chains were read from a single sample in a study of blood T cell repertoires in COVID-19. Some clones are missing from TCRdb's copy, which holds only in-frame ones; the method was immunoSEQ multiplex PCR. The table has roughly 260,000 clones, about 88% seen once. Sequenced material: peripheral blood. The receptors stem from a woman aged 40 to 55 who had recovered from COVID-19. The CDR3 runs from the conserved cysteine through the conserved F or W. A D gene is named only where the DNA matches it firmly. Some rows have no size entry. The others give once, few or many, or a class for an expanded clone.

clone_size	d_call	j_call	cdr3_length	v_call	cdr3_aa	cdr3_nt
NA	NA	TRBJ2-1	16	TRBV11-3	CASSLSAAGIYNEQFF	TGTGCCAGCAGCTTAAGCGCGGCAGGGATCTACAATGAGCAGTTCTTC
NA	TRBD1	TRBJ1-4	16	TRBV28	CASNTRPGGDGEKLFF	TGTGCCAGCAACACTCGACCAGGGGGCGACGGGGAAAAACTGTTTTTT
NA	NA	TRBJ1-2	13	TRBV11-2	CASSLERNYGYTF	TGTGCCAGCAGCTTAGAACGGAACTATGGCTACACCTTC
NA	TRBD2	TRBJ2-2	20	TRBV7-3	CASSLLGTSGSTTNTGELFF	TGTGCCAGCAGCTTATTAGGGACTAGCGGGAGCACCACGAACACCGGGGAGCTGTTTTTT
NA	TRBD1	TRBJ1-2	13	TRBV2	CASREGQNYGYTF	TGTGCCAGCCGAGAGGGACAGAACTATGGCTACACCTTC
NA	NA	TRBJ1-1	15	TRBV19	CASSTLGGQRTEAFF	TGTGCCAGTAGTACCCTCGGGGGGCAAAGAACTGAAGCTTTCTTT
NA	NA	TRBJ2-7	15	TRBV7-2	CASSLGGQGYYEQYF	TGTGCCAGCAGCTTAGGTGGGCAGGGGTACTACGAGCAGTACTTC
NA	NA	TRBJ1-1	15	TRBV7-3	CASSSDPQMNTEAFF	TGTGCCAGCAGCTCAGACCCACAGATGAACACTGAAGCTTTCTTT
NA	TRBD2	TRBJ2-2	17	TRBV2	CASTGTSGGALTGELFF	TGTGCCAGCACCGGGACTAGCGGGGGGGCTCTCACCGGGGAGCTGTTTTTT
NA	TRBD1	TRBJ2-7	14	TRBV19	CASSIAQGIYEQYF	TGTGCCAGTAGTATCGCACAGGGGATCTACGAGCAGTACTTC
NA	NA	TRBJ1-3	17	TRBV4-1	CASSQGRGLPSGNTIYF	TGCGCCAGCAGCCAAGGGCGGGGGCTCCCCTCTGGAAACACCATATATTTT
NA	NA	TRBJ1-2	15	TRBV5-1	CASSTDGFNQGGYTF	TGCGCCAGCAGCACGGACGGGTTTAATCAGGGTGGCTACACCTTC
NA	NA	TRBJ1-5	15	TRBV30	CAWRDGLGGNQPQHF	TGTGCCTGGAGGGACGGCTTGGGAGGCAATCAGCCCCAGCATTTT
NA	NA	TRBJ2-3	12	TRBV9	CASSVDLHTQYF	TGTGCCAGCAGCGTAGATCTCCATACGCAGTATTTT
NA	TRBD1	TRBJ2-1	16	TRBV6-2/TRBV6-3	CASSFRDRAPNNEQFF	TGTGCCAGCAGTTTCCGGGACAGGGCCCCTAACAATGAGCAGTTCTTC
NA	TRBD1	TRBJ1-2	12	TRBV29-1	CSTRDRGSGYTF	TGCAGCACTCGGGACAGGGGAAGTGGCTACACCTTC
NA	NA	TRBJ2-2	17	TRBV11-3	CASSSGWAPINTGELFF	TGTGCCAGCAGCTCCGGCTGGGCCCCCATCAACACCGGGGAGCTGTTTTTT
NA	TRBD1	TRBJ1-4	15	TRBV9	CASSPGTGPNEKLFF	TGTGCCAGCAGCCCTGGGACAGGGCCTAATGAAAAACTGTTTTTT
NA	TRBD1	TRBJ1-3	14	TRBV28	CASSTGTGAHTIYF	TGTGCCAGCAGCACCGGGACAGGGGCGCACACCATATATTTT
NA	NA	TRBJ1-1	11	TRBV2	CASSVLQRAFF	TGTGCCAGCAGTGTGTTACAGAGAGCTTTCTTT
once	TRBD1	TRBJ1-5	16	TRBV5-8	CASSLQGIGSNQPQHF	TGTGCCAGCAGCTTACAGGGGATCGGGAGCAATCAGCCCCAGCATTTT
NA	NA	TRBJ1-2	14	TRBV5-5	CASSLSEGVGGYTF	TGTGCCAGCAGCCTCTCGGAGGGTGTCGGGGGCTACACCTTC
NA	NA	TRBJ2-7	14	TRBV19	CASSASSDSYEQYF	TGTGCCAGTAGTGCATCTAGCGACTCCTACGAGCAGTACTTC
NA	TRBD1	TRBJ1-1	15	TRBV4-1	CASSQDGQGMTEAFF	TGCGCCAGCAGCCAAGATGGACAGGGAATGACTGAAGCTTTCTTT
NA	TRBD1	TRBJ1-3	14	TRBV6-5	CASSQDRVGNTIYF	TGTGCCAGCAGCCAGGACAGGGTTGGAAACACCATATATTTT
NA	NA	TRBJ2-2	13	TRBV6-5	CASSYAQGGELFF	TGTGCCAGCAGTTACGCGCAGGGCGGGGAGCTGTTTTTT
NA	TRBD2	TRBJ2-3	17	TRBV7-8	CASSLAVLAGGSDTQYF	TGTGCCAGCAGCTTAGCCGTACTAGCGGGGGGTTCGGATACGCAGTATTTT
few	NA	TRBJ1-1	14	TRBV7-2	CASRPDRLNTEAFF	TGTGCCAGCAGACCCGACAGGTTGAACACTGAAGCTTTCTTT
NA	TRBD2	TRBJ2-1	18	TRBV6-2/TRBV6-3	CASSYSTSGRTGYNEQFF	TGTGCCAGCAGTTACTCGACTAGCGGGAGAACTGGCTACAATGAGCAGTTCTTC
NA	TRBD1	TRBJ1-2	14	TRBV7-2	CASSLAQGAKGYTF	TGTGCCAGCAGCTTAGCGCAGGGGGCGAAGGGCTACACCTTC
NA	TRBD1	TRBJ1-6	14	TRBV6-6	CASTLTGGRNPLHF	TGTGCCAGCACTCTTACAGGGGGCCGAAATCCCCTCCACTTT
NA	NA	TRBJ2-7	15	TRBV4-3	CASSQDTGVPYEQYF	TGCGCCAGCAGCCAAGATACGGGAGTTCCCTACGAGCAGTACTTC
few	NA	TRBJ2-4	18	TRBV15	CATSRETPSRLAKNIQYF	TGTGCCACCAGCAGAGAAACGCCGAGTAGACTAGCCAAAAACATTCAGTACTTC
NA	NA	TRBJ1-2	13	TRBV6-2/TRBV6-3	CASSYWGGYGYTF	TGTGCCAGCAGTTACTGGGGAGGGTATGGCTACACCTTC
NA	TRBD2	TRBJ2-3	18	TRBV9	CASSGVTGRAPETDTQYF	TGTGCCAGCAGCGGGGTTACCGGGAGGGCTCCCGAGACAGATACGCAGTATTTT
NA	NA	TRBJ2-5	12	TRBV5-6	CASSWAEETQYF	TGTGCCAGCAGCTGGGCCGAAGAGACCCAGTACTTC
NA	NA	TRBJ2-2	15	TRBV7-2	CASTVPRANTGELFF	TGTGCCAGCACAGTCCCCCGGGCGAACACCGGGGAGCTGTTTTTT
NA	TRBD1	TRBJ2-3	14	TRBV29-1	CSGYRGRSTDTQYF	TGCAGCGGGTACAGGGGGCGTTCTACAGATACGCAGTATTTT
NA	TRBD2	TRBJ2-2	15	TRBV6-2/TRBV6-3	CASSQLAGHTGELFF	TGTGCCAGCAGCCAGCTAGCGGGGCACACCGGGGAGCTGTTTTTT
NA	TRBD1	TRBJ1-6	15	TRBV11-2	CASSRTGQGNSPLHF	TGTGCCAGCAGCCGGACCGGACAGGGCAATTCACCCCTCCACTTT
NA	TRBD1	TRBJ2-2	13	TRBV30	CAWSGTGAGELFF	TGTGCCTGGAGTGGGACAGGGGCCGGGGAGCTGTTTTTT